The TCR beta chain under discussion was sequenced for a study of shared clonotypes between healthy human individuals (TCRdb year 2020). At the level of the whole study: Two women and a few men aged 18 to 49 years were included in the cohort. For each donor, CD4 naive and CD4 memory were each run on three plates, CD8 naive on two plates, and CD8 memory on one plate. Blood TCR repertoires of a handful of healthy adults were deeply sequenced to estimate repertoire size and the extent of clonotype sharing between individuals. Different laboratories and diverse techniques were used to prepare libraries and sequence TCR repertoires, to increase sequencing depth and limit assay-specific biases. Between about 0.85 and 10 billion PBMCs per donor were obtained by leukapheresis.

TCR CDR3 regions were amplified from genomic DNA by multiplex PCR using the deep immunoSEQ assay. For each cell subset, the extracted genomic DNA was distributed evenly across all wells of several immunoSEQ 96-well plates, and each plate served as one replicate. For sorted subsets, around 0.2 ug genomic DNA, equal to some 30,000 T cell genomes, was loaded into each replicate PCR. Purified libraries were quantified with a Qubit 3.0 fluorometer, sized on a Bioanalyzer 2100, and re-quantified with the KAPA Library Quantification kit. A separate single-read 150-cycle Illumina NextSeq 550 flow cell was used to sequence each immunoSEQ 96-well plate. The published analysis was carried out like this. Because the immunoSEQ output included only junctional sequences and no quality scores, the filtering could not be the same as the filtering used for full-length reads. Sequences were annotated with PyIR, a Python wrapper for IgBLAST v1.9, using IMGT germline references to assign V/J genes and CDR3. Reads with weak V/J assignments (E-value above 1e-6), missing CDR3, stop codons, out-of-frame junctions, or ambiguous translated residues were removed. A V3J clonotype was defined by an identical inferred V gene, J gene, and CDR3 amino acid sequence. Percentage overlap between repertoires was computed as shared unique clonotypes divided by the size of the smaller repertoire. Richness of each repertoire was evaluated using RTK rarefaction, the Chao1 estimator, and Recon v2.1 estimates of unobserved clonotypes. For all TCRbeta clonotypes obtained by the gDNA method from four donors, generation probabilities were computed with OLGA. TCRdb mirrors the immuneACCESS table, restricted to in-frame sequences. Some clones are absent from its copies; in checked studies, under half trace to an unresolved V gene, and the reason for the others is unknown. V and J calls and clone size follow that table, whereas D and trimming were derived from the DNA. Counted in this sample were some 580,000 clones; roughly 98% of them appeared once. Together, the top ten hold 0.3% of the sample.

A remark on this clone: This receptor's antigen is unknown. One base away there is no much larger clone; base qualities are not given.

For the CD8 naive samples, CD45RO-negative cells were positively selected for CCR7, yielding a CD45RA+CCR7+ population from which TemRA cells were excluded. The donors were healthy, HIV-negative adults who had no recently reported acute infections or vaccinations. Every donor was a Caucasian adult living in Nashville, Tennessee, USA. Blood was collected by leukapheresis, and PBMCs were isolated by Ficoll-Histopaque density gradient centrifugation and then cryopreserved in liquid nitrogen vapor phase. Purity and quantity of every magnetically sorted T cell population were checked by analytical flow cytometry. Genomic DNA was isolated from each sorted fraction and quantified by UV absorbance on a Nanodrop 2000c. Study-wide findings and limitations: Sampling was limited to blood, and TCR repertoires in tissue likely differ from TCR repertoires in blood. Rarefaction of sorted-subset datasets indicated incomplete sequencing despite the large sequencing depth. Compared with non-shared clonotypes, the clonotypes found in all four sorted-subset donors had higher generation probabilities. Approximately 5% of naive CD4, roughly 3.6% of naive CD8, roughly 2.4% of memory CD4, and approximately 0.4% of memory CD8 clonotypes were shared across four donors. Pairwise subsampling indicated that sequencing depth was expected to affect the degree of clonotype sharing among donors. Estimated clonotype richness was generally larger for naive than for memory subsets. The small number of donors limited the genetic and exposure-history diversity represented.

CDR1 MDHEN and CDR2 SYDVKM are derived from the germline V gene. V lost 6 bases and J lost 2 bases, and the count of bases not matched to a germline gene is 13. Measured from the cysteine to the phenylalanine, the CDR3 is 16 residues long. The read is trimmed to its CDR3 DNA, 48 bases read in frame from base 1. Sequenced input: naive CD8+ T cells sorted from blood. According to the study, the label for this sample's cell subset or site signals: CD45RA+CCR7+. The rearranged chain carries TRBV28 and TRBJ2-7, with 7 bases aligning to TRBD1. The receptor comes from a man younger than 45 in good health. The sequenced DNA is TGTGCCAGCAGGCCTAACCGACAGGGAAGCCCCTACGAGCAGTACTTC. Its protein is CASRPNRQGSPYEQYF.